Reported below is one T cell receptor (beta chain). Its antigen remains undetermined. Base quality data are lacking; no much larger clone is found one base away. Each collaborating institution followed its own protocols to collect whole blood in K2EDTA tubes. For TCRbeta analysis, collaborator samples were shipped as frozen whole blood, as isolated PBMCs, or as DNA extracted from either sample type. TCRbeta CDR3 regions were amplified from genomic DNA using the immunoSEQ Assay, a bias-controlled multiplex PCR. Per the original workflow: Within the assay, amplification of reference gene primers was used to estimate how many nucleated cells each sample contained. To quantify the absolute abundance of each unique TCRbeta CDR3 rearrangement, sequence reads were collapsed and filtered. For each sample, productive Simpson clonality was calculated by taking the square root of Simpson's diversity index across productive rearrangements. Not all clones reach the TCRdb copy of this immuneACCESS table, which keeps in-frame sequences only. Checked studies attribute under half of the gap to unresolved V genes and leave the rest unexplained. From that table come the V and J calls and clone size; the DNA was used to work out D and trimming. This sample lists some 80,000 clones; around 84% were detected once. The ten largest clones add up to 22% of the sample.

The germline V gene provides CDR1 MGHRA and CDR2 YSYEKL. Here V drops 2 bases and J drops 8 bases, and the junction holds 8 bases not matched to any gene. The cysteine opens and the phenylalanine closes a CDR3 of 17 amino acids. The CDR3 DNA has 51 bases and is translated from base 1. The record originates from a study of blood T cell repertoires in COVID-19 (dated by TCRdb to 2019 to 2021). Some background on the complete study: The collaborator samples originated in the United States, Italy and Spain and spanned the acute and convalescent phases of COVID-19. The prospective study material was composed of cDNA or gDNA derived from T cells, B-cell-depleted T cells, or PBMCs. Deeply sampled blood TCRbeta repertoires from subjects exposed to, actively infected with, or recovered from COVID-19 were included in the dataset. The repertoires were made available in a free public database intended to serve as a resource for research on the immune response to SARS-CoV-2. Samples came from the ongoing ImmuneRACE study (first 160 participants) plus 1,254 subjects from 6 global collaborators. The sample metadata nearly always contained a de-identified subject ID, COVID-19 status, age in years and sex. Where available, HLA class I and class II types were obtained from metadata supplied by the sample provider rather than from assay-based typing. Results and caveats for the whole study, not just this receptor: How much clinical and demographic metadata was included differed by source and by participant, and the metadata was provided uncurated.

The source material was peripheral blood. The V and J segments used are TRBV4-1 and TRBJ2-1, and TRBD2 aligns with 14 junction nucleotides. This sequence was found in a woman older than 75 in a cohort sampled during active or convalescent COVID-19. The bases are TGCGCCAGCAGCCAAACCTCCGGGACTAGCGGGAGTTATGAGCAGTTCTTC. Its product reads: CASSQTSGTSGSYEQFF.